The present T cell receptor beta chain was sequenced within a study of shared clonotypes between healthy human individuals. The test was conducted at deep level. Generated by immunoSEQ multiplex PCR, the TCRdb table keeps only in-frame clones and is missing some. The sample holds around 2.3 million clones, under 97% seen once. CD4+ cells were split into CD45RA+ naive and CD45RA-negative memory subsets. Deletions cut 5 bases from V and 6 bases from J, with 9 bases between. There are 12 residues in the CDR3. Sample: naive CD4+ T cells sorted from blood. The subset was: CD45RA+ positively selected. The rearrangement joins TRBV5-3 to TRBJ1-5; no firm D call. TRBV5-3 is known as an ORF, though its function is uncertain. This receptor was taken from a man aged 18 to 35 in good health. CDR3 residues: CARSGGCQPQHF. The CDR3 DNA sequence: TGTGCCAGAAGTGGAGGTTGTCAGCCCCAGCATTTT.